Following are 6 T cell receptor beta chains from one sample sequenced in a study of blood T cells in healthy people across ages. Combining a sample-barcoded 5' primer with a J-beta primer mix, a second PCR ran for 7 to 11 cycles. MiXCR, run by TCRdb on the 5' RACE reads, gives a single entry per CDR3 protein. Among just over 1 million distinct CDR3 sequences listed, over 35% were seen once. Sequenced material: blood. These receptors were collected from a woman aged 60 to 75 in good health.

The J gene is TRBJ1-6, the V gene TRBV2; maybe TRBD1 (6 bases). The V gene lost 6 bases and the J gene lost 10 bases, with 10 bases spanning the gap. The CDR3 runs to 12 residues. CDR1 and CDR2 from the germline V gene are SNHLY and FYNNEI. Here the CDR3 DNA reads TGTGCCAGCAGGGCAGGGGCCTCACCCCTCCACTTT. Its protein product is CASRAGASPLHF. The whole variable domain, remainder taken from reference TRBV2 and TRBJ1-6, is EPEVTQTPSHQVTQMGQEVILRCVPISNHLYFYWYRQILGQKVEFLVSFYNNEISEKSEIFDDQFSVERPDGSNFTLKIRSTKLEDSAMYFCASRAGASPLHFGNGTRLTVT.

The rearrangement joins TRBV14 to TRBJ2-1; D may be TRBD1 (7 bases). The end of the DNA aligns better with TRBJ2-7, so the J call may be wrong. The germline V gene has CDR1 SGHDN and CDR2 FVKESK. CDR3 size: 16 residues. CDR3 DNA: TGTGCCAGCAGCCAAGGATGGCGGGACAGTCACAATGAGCAGTACTTC. Protein: CASSQGWRDSHNEQYF.

This clonotype appeared a few times. The chain joins TRBV6-5 to TRBJ2-7, with D possibly matching TRBD1 (6 bases). Germline values: CDR1 MNHEY, CDR2 SVGAGI. CDR3 length equals 13 residues. Deletions cut 5 bases from V and 3 bases from J, with 11 bases between. The CDR3 DNA reads TGTGCCAGCAGTCCCCAGGGGAACTACGAGCAGTACTTC. Its translation is CASSPQGNYEQYF.

CDR3 nucleotides: TGTGCCACCAGTGAACAGGGGGACGCAGATACGCAGTATTTT. It yields the protein CATSEQGDADTQYF. The chain recombines TRBV24-1 with TRBJ2-3; the match to TRBD1 covers 8 bases. The CDR3 has 14 amino acids. With V trimmed by 4 bases and J by 4 bases, 3 bases remained unmatched. Germline values: CDR1 KGHDR, CDR2 SFDVKD.

The V gene is TRBV11-3, the J gene TRBJ2-3; no clear D gene. In germline, CDR1 is SGHNT, CDR2 YENEEA. The CDR3 length is 13 residues. V lost 5 bases and J lost 5, with 11 bases in between. CDR3 coding DNA: TGTGCCAGCAGCGTAATCCTTGGAGATACGCAGTATTTT. Protein product: CASSVILGDTQYF.

The J gene is TRBJ1-1, the V gene TRBV7-2, with no clear D. The germline CDR1 and CDR2 sequences are SGHTA and FQGNSA. The V end lost 5 bases, the J end lost 7 bases, and 17 bases lay between the germline ends. The CDR3 has 14 amino acids. The CDR3 DNA reads TGTGCCAGCAGCGCCAGGAAAGGCTCAATTGAAGCTTTCTTT. Its translation: CASSARKGSIEAFF.